This TCR beta chain originates from a study of cytotoxic CD8 clonotypes in ibrutinib-treated CLL. As for the study in general: More than 9 relapsed/refractory, some 14 treatment-naive; around 18 IGHV unmutated. After a median of approximately 70 months, about 14 patients stayed remitted and around 12 progressed; responses had been partial in roughly 25 and complete in 2.

Repertoires were generated with immunoSEQ multiplex PCR, while TCRdb's copy carries only in-frame clones and drops some. The repertoire holds more than 200,000 clones, with roughly 74% as singletons. As concerns this clone: Antigen: not known.

The CDR3 has 12 residues. CDR1 is ENHRY, CDR2 SYGVKD, per germline. Trimming stripped 3 bases from V and 5 bases from J, with 4 bases between. Study-level findings and limits: Exceeding age-matched healthy donors, baseline clonality also tracked the counts of circulating CD8+ T cells.

The TCR sequence derives from a human donor with chronic lymphocytic leukemia. Sequenced here: PBMCs, sampled after 24 months of ibrutinib treatment. The chain links TRBV10-3 to TRBJ2-2; D not resolved. The CDR3 DNA reads TGTGCCATCAGTGAACTAACCGGGGAGCTGTTTTTT. It is translated as CAISELTGELFF.